The source of this TCR beta chain is a study of Ad26.COV2.S vaccination and SARS-CoV-2 variants. Assay: immunoSEQ multiplex PCR; the TCRdb copy retains only in-frame clones and omits some. The table lists about 180,000 clones, 70% to 90% of them singletons, with 5% to 7% in the top ten. Germline V gives CDR1 MNHEY, CDR2 SVGAGI. Trimming removed 6 bases from V and 5 bases from J, with 11 bases in between. The CDR3 consists of 12 residues. To note about this clone: Its specificity is unknown.

General study results and limits: Measurement of non-spike TCR breadth gave similar results in vaccine and placebo recipients. Considerable breadth of spike-specific CD8+ and CD4+ T cell responses has reportedly been documented following vaccination.

The chain uses TRBV6-5 and TRBJ2-7, with no clear D. The source material was peripheral blood, sampled after recovery from COVID-19. This receptor was identified in a human donor who had recovered from COVID-19. The CDR3 region is CASRHSFHEQYF. CDR3 DNA: TGTGCCAGCAGACACTCGTTCCACGAGCAGTACTTC.